The T cell receptor beta chain described here comes from a study of PD-L1 blockade in urothelial cancer. Assay: immunoSEQ multiplex PCR; the TCRdb copy retains only in-frame clones and omits some. The repertoire has 50,000 or so clones, 86% of them found once; the top ten carry approximately 21%. V was trimmed by 0 bases and J by 1 base, leaving 9 bases between them. This CDR3 is 14 amino acids long. Per germline, CDR1 GTSNPN and CDR2 SVGIG (reference sequence). By sample share, this clone is medium-sized. The time point is: pretreatment peripheral blood. This specimen consisted of PBMCs, obtained around atezolizumab (anti-PD-L1) treatment. This TCR was sampled from a man aged 60 to 75 with urothelial cancer. This chain uses TRBV30 with TRBJ2-5, with D tentatively TRBD1 (5 bases). In DNA, the CDR3 is TGTGCCTGGAGTGTACATACAGGCCAAGAGACCCAGTACTTC. Its protein is CAWSVHTGQETQYF.